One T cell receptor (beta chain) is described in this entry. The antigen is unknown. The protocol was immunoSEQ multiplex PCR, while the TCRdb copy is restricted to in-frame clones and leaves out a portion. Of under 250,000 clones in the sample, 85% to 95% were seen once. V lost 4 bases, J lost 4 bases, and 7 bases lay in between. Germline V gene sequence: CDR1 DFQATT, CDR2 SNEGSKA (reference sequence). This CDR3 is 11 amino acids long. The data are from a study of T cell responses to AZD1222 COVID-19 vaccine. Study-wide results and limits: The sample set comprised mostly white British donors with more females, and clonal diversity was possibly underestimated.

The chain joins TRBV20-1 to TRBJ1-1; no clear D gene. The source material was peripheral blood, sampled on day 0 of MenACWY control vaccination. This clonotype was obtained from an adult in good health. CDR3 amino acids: CSAIFGTEAFF. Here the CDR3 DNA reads TGCAGTGCTATATTTGGCACTGAAGCTTTCTTT.